This T cell receptor (beta chain) was sequenced during a study of T cell repertoires in cytomegalovirus infection. CDR3 length: 17 residues. Looked up from germline, CDR1 is ENHRY and CDR2 is SYGVKD. V trimming: 3 bases; J trimming: 2 bases; junction bases outside the gene matches: 8. In the case of this clonotype: Its antigen remains unknown.

TCRdb ran MiXCR on the reads and lists one entry per CDR3 protein. The profile shows under 300,000 distinct CDR3 sequences, less than 25% of them singletons. The chain joins TRBV10-3 to TRBJ2-3; 10 bases are a match to TRBD2. This sample comprised cultured PBMCs, obtained from culture after CMV antigen stimulation. The sequence derives from a human donor in good health (CMV status not recorded). Some clones in this sample may be carry-over from other donors' samples. In DNA, the CDR3 is TGTGCCATCAGTGACGTTGAACTAGCGGGGACCACAGATACGCAGTATTTT. This sequence encodes CAISDVELAGTTDTQYF.